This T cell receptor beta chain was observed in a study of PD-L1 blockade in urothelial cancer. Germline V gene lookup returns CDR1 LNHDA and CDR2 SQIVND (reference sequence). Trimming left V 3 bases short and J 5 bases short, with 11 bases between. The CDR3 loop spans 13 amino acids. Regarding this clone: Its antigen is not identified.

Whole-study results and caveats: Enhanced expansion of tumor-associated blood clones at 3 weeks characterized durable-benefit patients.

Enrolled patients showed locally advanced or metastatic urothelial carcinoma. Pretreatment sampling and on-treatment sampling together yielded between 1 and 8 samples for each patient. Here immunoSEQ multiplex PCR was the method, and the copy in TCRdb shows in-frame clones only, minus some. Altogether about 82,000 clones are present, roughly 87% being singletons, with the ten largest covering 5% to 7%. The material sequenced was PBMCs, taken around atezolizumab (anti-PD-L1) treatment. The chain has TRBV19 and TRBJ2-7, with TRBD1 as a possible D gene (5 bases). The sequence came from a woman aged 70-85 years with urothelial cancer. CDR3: CASSMSRGDEQYF. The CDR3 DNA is TGTGCCAGTAGTATGAGTAGGGGCGACGAGCAGTACTTC.